One sample yielded the 4 T cell receptor beta chains listed below, sequenced in a study of PD-1 blockade in classical Hodgkin lymphoma. Documented time point: cycle 4 day 1 (C4D1), after 6 weeks of nivolumab. Each patient's relapse followed autologous stem cell transplantation, and brentuximab vedotin exposure varied. The table came from immunoSEQ multiplex PCR; TCRdb's copy has only in-frame clones and leaves some out. The top ten clones hold over 15% of a sample with 90,000 to 140,000 clones, around nine tenths of them seen once. The sample in question was peripheral blood mononuclear cells (PBMCs), obtained before the fourth cycle of nivolumab. These receptor sequences come from a human donor with classical Hodgkin lymphoma.

This clone is a singleton in its sample. The V gene is TRBV5-1, the J gene TRBJ2-3, with 7 bases aligning to TRBD1. The CDR3 loop spans 15 amino acids. Germline V gene lookup returns CDR1 SGHRS and CDR2 YFSETQ. The V segment lost 2 bases and the J segment 6 bases; nucleotides outside the gene matches: 9. CDR3 bases: TGCGCCAGCAGCTTTAAGGCAGGGGGTACGGATACGCAGTATTTT. The encoded protein is CASSFKAGGTDTQYF.

The chain combines TRBV11-2 with TRBJ1-1; D gene unclear. This CDR3 is 14 amino acids long. The V and J ends lost 3 bases and 4 bases respectively, with 12 bases between them. CDR1 is SGHAT, CDR2 FQNNGV, per germline. CDR3 loop: CASSFMGGSTEAFF. CDR3 DNA: TGTGCCAGCAGCTTCATGGGAGGGTCCACTGAAGCTTTCTTT.

The chain uses TRBV7-2 and TRBJ2-4, with 10 positions matching TRBD1. The CDR3 is 18 amino acids. After removal of 5 bases from V and 0 bases from J, the junction contained 10 bases not matched to a gene. Germline V CDR1 and CDR2: SGHTA, FQGNSA. DNA for the CDR3: TGTGCCAGCAGCCGGACAGGGGGGCCCGTACTAGCCAAAAACATTCAGTACTTC. It is translated as CASSRTGGPVLAKNIQYF.

This clone was picked up a small number of times. The chain links TRBV4-2 to TRBJ2-1; 8 bases fit TRBD2. Germline V gene lookup returns CDR1 LGHNA and CDR2 YNFKEQ. The CDR3 loop spans 15 amino acids. The junction had 9 bases not matched to a gene; V was cut back by 3 bases and J by 8 bases. The CDR3 is CASSHGRGEVDEQFF. CDR3 DNA: TGTGCCAGCAGCCACGGGCGGGGGGAGGTAGATGAGCAGTTCTTC.